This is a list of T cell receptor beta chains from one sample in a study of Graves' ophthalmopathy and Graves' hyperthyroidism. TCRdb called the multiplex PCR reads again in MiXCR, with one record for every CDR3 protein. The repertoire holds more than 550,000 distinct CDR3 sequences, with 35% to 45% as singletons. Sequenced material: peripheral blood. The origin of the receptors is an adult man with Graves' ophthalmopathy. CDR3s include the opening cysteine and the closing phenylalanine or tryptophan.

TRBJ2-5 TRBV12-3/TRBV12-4 CASSLSRPGETQYF
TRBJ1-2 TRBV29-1 CSIDRGRVYGYTF
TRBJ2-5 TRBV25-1 CASSPGTGGVQETQYF
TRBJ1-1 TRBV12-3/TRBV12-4 CASSFAGGRLPNTEAFF
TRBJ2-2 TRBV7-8 CAWHPPDRAGELFF
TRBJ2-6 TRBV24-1 CATLDNTGANVLTF
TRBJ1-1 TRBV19 CASSIRTGDTEAFF
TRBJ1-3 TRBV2 CASSVEASGNTIYF
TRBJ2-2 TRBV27 CASSNGAAGELFF
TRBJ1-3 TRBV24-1 CATSDLLGNTIYF
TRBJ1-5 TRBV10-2 CASSATGGSNQPQHF
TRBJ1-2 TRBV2 CASSQGVGAFYGYTF
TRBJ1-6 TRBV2 CASSVPGNSYNSPLHF
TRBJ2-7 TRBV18 CASSVAGTRYEQYF
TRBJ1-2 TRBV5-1 CASSLGQGASGYGYTF
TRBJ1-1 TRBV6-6 CASSYSSGARAFF
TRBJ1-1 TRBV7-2 CASSHQGAVEAFF
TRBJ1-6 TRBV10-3 CAISQGQGRSPLHF
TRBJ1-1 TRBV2 CASSGGMNAFF
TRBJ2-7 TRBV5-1 CASSRIAGANEQYF